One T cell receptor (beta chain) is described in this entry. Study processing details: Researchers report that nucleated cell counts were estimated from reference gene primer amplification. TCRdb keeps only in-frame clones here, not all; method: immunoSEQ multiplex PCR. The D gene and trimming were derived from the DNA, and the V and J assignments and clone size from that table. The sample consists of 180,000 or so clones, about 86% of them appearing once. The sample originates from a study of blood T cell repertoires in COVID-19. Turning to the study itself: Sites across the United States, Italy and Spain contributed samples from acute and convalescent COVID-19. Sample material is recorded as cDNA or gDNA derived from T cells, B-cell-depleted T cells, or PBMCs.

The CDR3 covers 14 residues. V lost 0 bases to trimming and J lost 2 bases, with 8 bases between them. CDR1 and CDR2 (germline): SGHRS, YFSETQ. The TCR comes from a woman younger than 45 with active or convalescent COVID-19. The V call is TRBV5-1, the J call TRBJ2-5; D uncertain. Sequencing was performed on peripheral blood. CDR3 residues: CASSLAAGQETQYF. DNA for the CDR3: TGCGCCAGCAGCTTGGCGGCAGGTCAAGAGACCCAGTACTTC.